This section outlines one T cell receptor beta chain sequence together with its context. The antigen is undetermined. With 60 Vbeta and 13 Jbeta primers, the PCR was carried out. Assay: immunoSEQ multiplex PCR; the TCRdb copy retains only in-frame clones and omits some. The sample shows 150,000 to 200,000 clones, about 79% of them seen only once. This entry comes from a study of cytomegalovirus exposure and HLA in healthy donors. Study details: One earlier analysis, a look at 150 million to 200 million T cells, found about 110 million unique TCR beta sequences. Broader study findings: Specificity for CMV antigens was confirmed in vitro for a few of the CMV-associated chains. TRBV6-2, TRBV6-3 and some other V segments were unresolvable in 87-base-pair reads. Highest at DRB1 and lowest at HLA-C, TCR association rates differed among HLA loci in a later analysis.

Germline loops: CDR1 SGHTA, CDR2 FQGNSA. With V trimmed by 5 bases and J by 7 bases, 5 bases remained unmatched. The CDR3 contains 13 residues. Sequencing was done on a sample of PBMCs. This clonotype was obtained from a boy aged 2 to 10 in good health and CMV-seronegative. The chain combines TRBV7-2 with TRBJ1-2, with 9 bases identical to TRBD1. The CDR3 nucleotides are TGTGCCAGCAGCGCACAGGGGGCGCTTGGCTACACCTTC. Amino acid sequence: CASSAQGALGYTF.